One and the same sample provided the 21 T cell receptor beta chains below, sequenced in a study of blood T cell repertoires in COVID-19. The table came from immunoSEQ multiplex PCR; TCRdb's copy has only in-frame clones and leaves some out. This table holds 100,000 to 150,000 clones, roughly 90% found once. Sample: peripheral blood. The receptors derive from a man in his 70s with active COVID-19.

The V and J genes are TRBV5-5 and TRBJ2-7, with D hard to call. Germline V gene lookup returns CDR1 SGHKS and CDR2 YYEKEE (reference sequence). The germline V and J ends were trimmed by 4 bases and 3 bases, with 11 bases remaining between them. The CDR3 is made up of 13 amino acids. The CDR3 nucleotides are TGTGCCAGCAGCCATCCCCAGGTCTACGAGCAGTACTTC. Protein sequence: CASSHPQVYEQYF.

The gene calls are TRBV4-3 and TRBJ2-3; 11 bases map to TRBD2. The germline gives CDR1 LGHNA, CDR2 YSLEER. Losses at the gene ends were 3 bases for V and 5 bases for J; bases not matched to a gene: 7. CDR3 length: 16 residues. DNA of the CDR3: TGCGCCAGCAGCCAGGTAGCGGGAGGGCGGGGAGATACGCAGTATTTT. Protein: CASSQVAGGRGDTQYF.

This chain uses TRBV2 with TRBJ1-5; D unclear. The CDR3 sequence is 13 residues long. The germline V gene has CDR1 SNHLY and CDR2 FYNNEI. Trimming shortened V by 6 bases and J by 3 bases, and 9 bases separated the two germline ends. The CDR3 protein is CASRGGINQPQHF. In nucleotides, the CDR3 is TGTGCCAGCAGGGGCGGGATCAATCAGCCCCAGCATTTT. The full variable domain, its missing parts supplied by reference TRBV2 and TRBJ1-5, is EPEVTQTPSHQVTQMGQEVILRCVPISNHLYFYWYRQILGQKVEFLVSFYNNEISEKSEIFDDQFSVERPDGSNFTLKIRSTKLEDSAMYFCASRGGINQPQHFGDGTRLSIL.

The gene calls are TRBV3-1 (or the pseudogene TRBV3-2) and TRBJ2-7; 11 bases agree with TRBD2. Germline V lookup: CDR1 LGHDT, CDR2 YNNKEL (reference sequence). The ends lost 0 bases at V and 0 bases at J; junction bases unmatched: 1. The CDR3 has 16 amino acids. CDR3 region: CASSQDGTSGSYEQYF. The DNA of the CDR3 is TGTGCCAGCAGCCAAGATGGGACTAGCGGCTCCTACGAGCAGTACTTC.

The chain uses TRBV28 and TRBJ2-7; 8 bases are shared with TRBD2. The length of the CDR3 is 15 residues. Germline CDR1 reads MDHEN; CDR2 reads SYDVKM. J was trimmed by 6 bases and V by 5 bases; bases with no gene match: 12. CDR3 sequence reads: CASSPLREGRAEQYF. The CDR3 DNA is TGTGCCAGCAGTCCCCTCCGGGAGGGCCGGGCCGAGCAGTACTTC.

J is TRBJ2-2 and V is TRBV5-1, with no clear D. The CDR3 length is 12 residues. The germline V gene encodes CDR1 SGHRS and CDR2 YFSETQ. Trimming removed 1 base from V and 6 bases from J, with 4 bases in between. DNA of the CDR3: TGCGCCAGCAGCTTGAGCCCCGGGGAGCTGTTTTTT. Its protein product is CASSLSPGELFF.

The CDR3 loop reads CASSSLAVLRDYNEQFF. The CDR3, as DNA: TGCGCCAGCAGTTCCTTAGCGGTTCTCAGGGATTACAATGAGCAGTTCTTC. The chain links TRBV10-2 to TRBJ2-1, with D perhaps TRBD2 (6 bases). CDR3 length: 17 residues. The ends were cut back, 5 bases at V and 4 bases at J, with 21 bases in the middle. In germline, CDR1 is WSHSY, CDR2 SAAADI.

The gene calls are TRBV29-1 and TRBJ1-1, with TRBD1 matching 11 bases. Trimming removed 7 bases from V and 1 base from J; junction bases left unmatched: 8. There are 15 residues in the CDR3. In germline, CDR1 is SQVTM, CDR2 ANQGSEA. CDR3 nucleotide sequence: TGCAGCGCTGCTGGACAGGGGGCCTCGAACACTGAAGCTTTCTTT. This gives the protein CSAAGQGASNTEAFF.

The rearrangement uses TRBV28 and TRBJ1-4; 8 bases agree with TRBD1. The V and J ends lost 5 bases and 7 bases, in that order; junction bases with no gene match: 9. CDR1 and CDR2 from the germline V gene are MDHEN and SYDVKM. The CDR3 has 15 amino acids. CDR3 bases: TGTGCCAGCAGTCCCTCCAGGGGGCGTGGTGAAAAACTGTTTTTT. Translated, it gives CASSPSRGRGEKLFF. The variable domain in full, completed from reference TRBV28 and TRBJ1-4, reads DVKVTQSSRYLVKRTGEKVFLECVQDMDHENMFWYRQDPGLGLRLIYFSYDVKMKEKGDIPEGYSVSREKKERFSLILESASTNQTSMYLCASSPSRGRGEKLFFGSGTQLSVL.

The chain employs TRBV9 and TRBJ2-3; 10 bases map to TRBD2. There are 18 residues in the CDR3. V trimming: 3 bases; J trimming: 0 bases; junction bases outside the gene matches: 10. Germline lookup yields CDR1 SGDLS and CDR2 YYNGEE. The CDR3 DNA is TGTGCCAGCAGCGGAGGAGACGCGGGACTAGCGAGCACAGATACGCAGTATTTT. This gives the protein CASSGGDAGLASTDTQYF.

The genes are TRBV27 and TRBJ2-1; D might be TRBD1 (6 bases). V lost 5 bases and J 5 bases, leaving 10 bases between the germline ends. There are 13 residues in the CDR3. In germline, CDR1 is MNHEY, CDR2 SMNVEV (reference sequence). In nucleotides, the CDR3 is TGTGCCAGCAGTGTACAGGGTAACAATGAGCAGTTCTTC. As protein: CASSVQGNNEQFF.

This chain joins TRBV5-1 and TRBJ2-7; 8 nucleotides line up with TRBD2. The germline CDR1 and CDR2 sequences are SGHRS and YFSETQ. The CDR3 is made up of 17 amino acids. The J segment lost 0 bases and the V segment lost 4 bases, leaving 12 bases of the junction unmatched. DNA for the CDR3: TGCGCCAGCAGCCCCCCAAGTAGCGGGACGGCCTCCTACGAGCAGTACTTC. Translation gives CASSPPSSGTASYEQYF.

This chain links TRBV29-1 with TRBJ2-3, with 8 bases matching TRBD2. CDR1 and CDR2 (germline): SQVTM, ANQGSEA. Unmatched junction bases numbered 6, after V lost 5 bases and J lost 5 bases. This CDR3 region has 13 residues. The CDR3 region is CSVKAGAGDTQYF. The CDR3 region has the DNA TGCAGCGTTAAAGCGGGAGCGGGAGATACGCAGTATTTT.

V usage is TRBV28 and J usage is TRBJ2-7, with 9 nucleotides matching TRBD1. Trimming removed 7 bases from V and 7 bases from J; junction bases left unmatched: 11. The CDR3 runs 14 residues. Germline-derived CDR1 and CDR2 are MDHEN and SYDVKM. The CDR3 protein is CASKAGTGRGEQYF. The CDR3 region has the DNA TGTGCCAGCAAGGCCGGGACAGGGAGGGGAGAGCAGTACTTC.

The chain carries TRBV7-3 and TRBJ2-1; 9 bases agree with TRBD1. The germline CDR1 and CDR2 sequences are SGHTA and FQGTGA. CDR3 length: 15 residues. The V and J ends lost 0 bases and 4 bases, in that order; junction bases with no gene match: 1. CDR3 DNA sequence: TGTGCCAGCAGCTTAACGGGACAGGGATACAATGAGCAGTTCTTC. Protein: CASSLTGQGYNEQFF.

The chain has TRBV5-4 and TRBJ1-2, with 10 positions matching TRBD1. V shed 4 bases and J 7 bases; nucleotides not matched to a gene: 10. Germline assignment: CDR1 SGHNT and CDR2 YYREEE (reference sequence). CDR3 length: 15 amino acids. In DNA form, the CDR3 reads TGTGCCAGCAGCGCTGAGGACAGGGGGATTGGTGGCTACACCTTC. The encoded protein is CASSAEDRGIGGYTF.

The chain links TRBV28 to TRBJ2-3; 10 positions match TRBD2. V dropped 3 bases and J dropped 0; count of bases not matched to a gene: 15. Germline V gives CDR1 MDHEN, CDR2 SYDVKM. The CDR3 totals 20 residues. The CDR3 sequence is CASSFTQPRTSGTSTDTQYF. The CDR3 DNA sequence: TGTGCCAGCAGTTTTACGCAACCCAGGACTAGCGGAACTAGCACAGATACGCAGTATTTT.

J is TRBJ2-3 and V is TRBV5-4; 7 bases fit TRBD1. Losses at the gene ends were 3 bases for V and 0 bases for J; bases not matched to a gene: 1. From germline, CDR1 is SGHNT and CDR2 YYREEE (reference sequence). This CDR3 is built from 14 residues. CDR3 sequence (DNA): TGTGCCAGCAGCTGGGACAGAAGCACAGATACGCAGTATTTT. This codes for CASSWDRSTDTQYF.

V is TRBV6-2 or TRBV6-3 and J is TRBJ2-2; TRBD2 matches at 10 bases. Trimming took 4 bases from V and 6 from J; bases not matched to a gene: 5. The CDR3 contains 15 residues. Germline values: CDR1 MNHEY, CDR2 SVGEGT. This CDR3 is CASSFLGLAAGELFF. In nucleotides, the CDR3 is TGTGCCAGCAGTTTCCTAGGACTAGCGGCCGGGGAGCTGTTTTTT.

V gene TRBV10-3 combines with J gene TRBJ1-2; 7 bases line up with TRBD1. The CDR3 loop spans 14 amino acids. Germline loops: CDR1 ENHRY, CDR2 SYGVKD. The V gene end was trimmed by 5 bases and the J gene end by 2 bases; junction bases not matched to a gene: 5. The CDR3 here is CAISSTGDNYGYTF. CDR3 in DNA: TGTGCCATCAGTTCTACAGGGGACAACTATGGCTACACCTTC.

A few counts support this clone. V and J are TRBV29-1 and TRBJ2-7; the D gene is possibly TRBD2 (6 bases). Germline-derived CDR1 and CDR2 are SQVTM and ANQGSEA. The germline V and J ends were trimmed by 7 bases and 2 bases, with 12 bases remaining between them. The CDR3 spans 12 residues. The CDR3 spells CSAAGGTYEQYF. CDR3 DNA sequence: TGCAGCGCTGCGGGCGGGACCTACGAGCAGTACTTC.